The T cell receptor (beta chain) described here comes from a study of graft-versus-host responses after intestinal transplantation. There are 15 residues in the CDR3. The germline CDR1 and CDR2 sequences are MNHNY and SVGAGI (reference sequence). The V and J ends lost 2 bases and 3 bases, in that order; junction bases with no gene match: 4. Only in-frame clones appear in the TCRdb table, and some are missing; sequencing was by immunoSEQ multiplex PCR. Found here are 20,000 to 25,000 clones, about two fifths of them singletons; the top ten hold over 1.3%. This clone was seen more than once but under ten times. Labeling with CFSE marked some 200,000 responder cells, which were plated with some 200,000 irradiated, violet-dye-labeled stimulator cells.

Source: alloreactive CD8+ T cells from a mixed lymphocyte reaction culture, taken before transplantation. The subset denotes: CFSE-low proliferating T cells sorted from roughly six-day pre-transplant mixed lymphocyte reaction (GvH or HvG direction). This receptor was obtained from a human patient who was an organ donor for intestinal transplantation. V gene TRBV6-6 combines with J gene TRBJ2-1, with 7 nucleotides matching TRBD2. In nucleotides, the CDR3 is TGTGCCAGCAGTTACGGTGGGGGGGGCTACAATGAGCAGTTCTTC. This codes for CASSYGGGGYNEQFF.